This TCR beta chain stems from a study of shared T cell receptors in the human thymus. This CDR3 has 18 amino acids. Germline CDR1 SGDLS, CDR2 YYNGEE. V gave up 4 bases and J gave up 0 bases; unmatched junction bases: 12. TCRdb's copy holds only in-frame clones and misses some; the assay was immunoSEQ multiplex PCR. The table has hundreds of thousands of clones, 88% seen once. The sample was also reused in another study, on human thymus T cells. Per that study: Donation came from healthy Finnish infants having corrective surgery for congenital heart defects. Thymic samples were excised during corrective heart operations.

The rearrangement links TRBV9 to TRBJ2-7, with TRBD2 matching 11 bases. This clonotype originated in a boy less than two years old with a congenital heart defect. The specimen sequenced was thymocytes. CDR3 in amino acids: CASSPGLAGGKSSYEQYF. DNA for the CDR3: TGTGCCAGCAGCCCCGGGTTAGCGGGAGGGAAGAGCTCCTACGAGCAGTACTTC.